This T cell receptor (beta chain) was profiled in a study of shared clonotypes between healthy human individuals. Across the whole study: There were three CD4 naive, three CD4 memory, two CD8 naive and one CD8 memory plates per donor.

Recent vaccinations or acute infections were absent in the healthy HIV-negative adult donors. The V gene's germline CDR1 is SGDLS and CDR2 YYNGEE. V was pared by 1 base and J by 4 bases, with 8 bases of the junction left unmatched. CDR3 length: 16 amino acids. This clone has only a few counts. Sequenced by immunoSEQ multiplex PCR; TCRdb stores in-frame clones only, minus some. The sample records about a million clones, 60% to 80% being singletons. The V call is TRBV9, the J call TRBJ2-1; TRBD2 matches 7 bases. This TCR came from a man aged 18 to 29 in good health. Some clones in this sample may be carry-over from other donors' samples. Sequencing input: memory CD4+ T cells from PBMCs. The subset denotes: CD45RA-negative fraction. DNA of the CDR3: TGTGCCAGCAGCGTATTGTGGTCCGGGGGGTACAATGAGCAGTTCTTC. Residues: CASSVLWSGGYNEQFF.